The present T cell receptor beta chain was sequenced within a study of cytomegalovirus exposure and HLA in healthy donors. About this clone: The antigen remains unidentified.

Whole-study findings and limits: Per a prior analysis, the majority of TCR beta V segments were productive roughly 87% or roughly 30% of the time. The authors excluded some V segments, including TRBV6-2 and TRBV6-3, as indistinguishable.

Germline V lookup: CDR1 SNHLY, CDR2 FYNNEI. The V end was cut by 6 bases, the J end by 1 base, with 18 bases between. This CDR3 has 16 amino acids. 13 Jbeta primers and 60 Vbeta primers were used for the PCR. Profiled with immunoSEQ multiplex PCR; TCRdb holds only in-frame clones, not every one. The sample gives roughly 180,000 clones, 70% to 90% of which show up once; approximately 9.4% is in the top ten. The rearrangement joins TRBV2 to TRBJ1-1; D gene unclear. Input material: PBMCs. The TCR sequence derives from a man aged 18 to 29 in good health and CMV-seropositive. The CDR3 DNA is TGTGCCAGCAGATTAAATAGCGGGAGCCCGAACACTGAAGCTTTCTTT. Protein product: CASRLNSGSPNTEAFF.